Given below is one T cell receptor (beta chain) in context. What it recognizes is unknown. Clones were read by immunoSEQ multiplex PCR, and TCRdb kept only the in-frame ones, dropping some. The profile shows approximately 74,000 clones, roughly nine tenths of them singletons. This sample is drawn from a study of T cell responses to AZD1222 COVID-19 vaccine. General study results and limits: Clonal diversity was possibly underestimated; the donors were predominantly white British and more often female.

Pooled in the analysis were second doses at about 4 or about 12 weeks. The germline V gene has CDR1 SQVTM and CDR2 ANQGSEA. Trimming removed 0 bases from V and 9 bases from J; junction bases left unmatched: 8. CDR3 length: 14 amino acids. This receptor was obtained from an adult who received the AZD1222 COVID-19 vaccine. The material sequenced was peripheral blood, taken 28 days after the second AZD1222 dose. The gene calls are TRBV29-1 and TRBJ2-1; 7 nucleotides line up with TRBD1. The CDR3 protein is CSVEDNRGRGEQFF. CDR3 nucleotide sequence: TGCAGCGTTGAAGATAACAGGGGACGTGGTGAGCAGTTCTTC.